A few counts support the clone carrying this TCR beta chain. This entry is derived from a study of CD8 T cells in ankylosing spondylitis. The J segment lost 2 bases and the V segment lost 9 bases, leaving 8 bases of the junction unmatched. The V gene's germline CDR1 is SGHRS and CDR2 YFSETQ. The length of the CDR3 is 14 residues. TCRdb fed the 5' RACE reads into MiXCR, producing one record per CDR3 protein. The sample shows over 200,000 distinct CDR3 sequences, under 12% of them seen only once. Sequences were obtained from blood, either unsorted or a sorted T cell fraction (not recorded which). The chain links TRBV5-1 to TRBJ2-1, with 7 bases matching TRBD2. This TCR came from a male donor with ankylosing spondylitis or in good health (not recorded which). The CDR3 reads CATSSGGAYNEQFF. CDR3 DNA sequence: TGCGCCACCTCAAGTGGGGGGGCCTACAATGAGCAGTTCTTC.